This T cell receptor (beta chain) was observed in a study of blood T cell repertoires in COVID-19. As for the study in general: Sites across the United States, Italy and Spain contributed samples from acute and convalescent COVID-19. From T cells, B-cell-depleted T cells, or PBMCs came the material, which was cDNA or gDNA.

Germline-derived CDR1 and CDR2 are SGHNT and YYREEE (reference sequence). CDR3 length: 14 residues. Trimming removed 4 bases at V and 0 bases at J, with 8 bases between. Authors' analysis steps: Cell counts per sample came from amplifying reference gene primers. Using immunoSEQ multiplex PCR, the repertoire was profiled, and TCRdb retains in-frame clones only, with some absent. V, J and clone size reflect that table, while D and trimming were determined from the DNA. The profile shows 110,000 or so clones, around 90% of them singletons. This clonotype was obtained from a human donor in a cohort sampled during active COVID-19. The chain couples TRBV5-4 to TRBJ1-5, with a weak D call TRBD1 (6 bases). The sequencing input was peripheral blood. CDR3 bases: TGTGCCAGCAGCGTGGACAGTAGCAATCAGCCCCAGCATTTT. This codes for CASSVDSSNQPQHF.